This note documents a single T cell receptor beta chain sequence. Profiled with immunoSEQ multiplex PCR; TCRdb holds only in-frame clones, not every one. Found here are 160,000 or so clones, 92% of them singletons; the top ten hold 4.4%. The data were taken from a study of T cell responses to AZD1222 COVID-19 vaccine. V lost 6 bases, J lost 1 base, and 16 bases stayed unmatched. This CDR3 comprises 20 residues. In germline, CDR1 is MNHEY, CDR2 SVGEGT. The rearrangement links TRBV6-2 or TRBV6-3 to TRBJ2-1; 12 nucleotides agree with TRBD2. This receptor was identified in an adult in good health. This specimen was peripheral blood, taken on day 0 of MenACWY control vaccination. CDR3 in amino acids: CASSPSPSGRALGSYNEQFF. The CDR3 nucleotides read TGTGCCAGCAGCCCATCTCCTAGCGGGAGGGCCCTGGGGTCCTACAATGAGCAGTTCTTC.